This T cell receptor (beta chain) derives from a study of cytomegalovirus exposure and HLA in healthy donors. Study results and limitations: V- and J-gene trimming in TCR beta was tied to a missense DCLRE1C variant by an analysis performed later. Productive rates of about 87% or about 30% were seen for most TCR beta V segments in an earlier analysis. Certain sequence variants were highly shared and formed a cluster, and this cluster was likely a sequencing artifact.

Per the germline V gene, CDR1 is MNHNS and CDR2 is SASEGT. This CDR3 contains 13 residues. As concerns this clone: What it binds is not known. One end of the junction does not line up with germline, which may come from a read error.

The PCR used 60 Vbeta and 13 Jbeta primers. Using immunoSEQ multiplex PCR, the repertoire was profiled, and TCRdb retains in-frame clones only, with some absent. The sample contains roughly 86,000 clones, roughly 73% of which appear only once. This TCR came from a man aged 45-65 years in good health and CMV-seropositive. Source material: PBMCs. The chain is built from TRBV6-1 and TRBJ1-5, with D possibly matching TRBD1 (6 bases). The CDR3 DNA sequence: TGTGCCAGCAGTTATCAGGGGAATCAGCCCCAGAATTTT. Amino acid sequence: CASSYQGNQPQNF.